The 15 T cell receptor beta chains given below trace back to one sample, sequenced in a study of cytomegalovirus exposure and HLA in healthy donors. Produced via immunoSEQ multiplex PCR; TCRdb's table is partial and in-frame only. The profile shows some 140,000 clones, 86% of them singletons. Source material: PBMCs. The receptors here all came from a man aged 18 to 30 in good health and CMV-seronegative.

J is TRBJ2-7 and V is TRBV15, with a possible D match to TRBD2 (5 bases). Trimming pared 0 bases from V and 2 bases from J, leaving 11 bases between. The length of the CDR3 is 15 residues. CDR1 is LNHNV and CDR2 is YYDKDF in the germline V gene (reference sequence). This chain's CDR3 is CATSRDRGETYEQYF. DNA of the CDR3: TGTGCCACCAGCAGAGATCGGGGAGAAACCTACGAGCAGTACTTC.

The count of this clone is one. The V gene is TRBV30, the J gene TRBJ2-7; TRBD2 might be the D (6 bases). Germline CDR1 and CDR2: GTSNPN and SVGIG (reference sequence). CDR3 length: 13 amino acids. The V and J ends lost 4 bases and 2 bases respectively, with 12 bases between them. The CDR3 is CAWNLAATYEQYF. In DNA, the CDR3 is TGTGCCTGGAACTTAGCGGCTACCTACGAGCAGTACTTC.

Here the CDR3 DNA reads TGTGCCAGCAGTGAAGATACTAGCACAGATACGCAGTATTTT. Translating it yields CASSEDTSTDTQYF. The V gene is TRBV2, the J gene TRBJ2-3; no reliable D call. Deletions cut 1 base from V and 0 bases from J, with 5 bases between. From germline, CDR1 is SNHLY and CDR2 FYNNEI. The CDR3 consists of 14 residues. Filled out from reference TRBV2 and TRBJ2-3, the complete variable domain reads EPEVTQTPSHQVTQMGQEVILRCVPISNHLYFYWYRQILGQKVEFLVSFYNNEISEKSEIFDDQFSVERPDGSNFTLKIRSTKLEDSAMYFCASSEDTSTDTQYFGPGTRLTVL.

The rearrangement uses TRBV18 and TRBJ2-3; possibly TRBD1 for D (6 bases). CDR1 is KGHSH and CDR2 is LQKENI in the germline V gene. The V end lost 5 bases, the J end lost 4 bases, and 7 bases lay between the germline ends. This CDR3 region has 12 residues. CDR3: CASSGGADTQYF. The CDR3 DNA reads TGTGCCAGCTCAGGGGGCGCAGATACGCAGTATTTT.

This chain connects TRBV5-4 to TRBJ1-2; TRBD1 is a possible D gene (5 bases). Germline CDR1 SGHNT, CDR2 YYREEE (reference sequence). The V end was cut by 0 bases, the J end by 6 bases, with 18 bases between. This CDR3 has 16 amino acids. CDR3 DNA: TGTGCCAGCAGCTTGGTTGGGGCGGCTCGGCGAAATGGCTACACCTTC. This translates into CASSLVGAARRNGYTF.

The rearrangement links TRBV11-2 to TRBJ2-3, with 8 bases lining up with TRBD1. Germline CDR1 SGHAT, CDR2 FQNNGV. This CDR3 comprises 15 residues. The ends lost 1 base at V and 1 base at J; junction bases unmatched: 1. CDR3 in amino acids: CASSLGGQGTDTQYF. Here the CDR3 DNA reads TGTGCCAGCAGCTTAGGGGGACAGGGCACAGATACGCAGTATTTT.

CDR3 region: CASSFGLGYEQYF. In nucleotides, the CDR3 is TGTGCCAGCAGCTTCGGACTCGGCTACGAGCAGTACTTC. The chain has TRBV11-1 and TRBJ2-7; TRBD2 is a possible D gene (5 bases). The CDR3 has 13 residues. Between the trimmed V and J ends, which lost 3 bases and 3 bases, there was a span of 9 bases. CDR1 is SGHAT, CDR2 FQDESV, per germline (reference sequence).

By share of the sample, this clone is medium-sized. The V gene is TRBV7-9, the J gene TRBJ2-5; D remains unclear. There are 12 residues in the CDR3. Germline V gene sequence: CDR1 SEHNR, CDR2 FQNEAQ (reference sequence). The V end lost 5 bases, the J end lost 7 bases, and 11 bases lay between the germline ends. In DNA form, the CDR3 reads TGTGCCAGCAGCCCCCTTTATCGGACCCAGTACTTC. It encodes CASSPLYRTQYF.

The chain recombines TRBV2 with TRBJ1-2, with 10 bases that match TRBD1. Germline V gene data show CDR1 as SNHLY and CDR2 as FYNNEI. This CDR3 has 15 amino acids. The junction had 8 bases not matched to a gene; V was cut back by 5 bases and J by 5 bases. DNA of the CDR3: TGTGCCAGCAGTTGGGGGACAGGGGACAGGTATGGCTACACCTTC. The encoded protein is CASSWGTGDRYGYTF.

This clone was recorded a few times. The V and J genes are TRBV7-7 and TRBJ2-5; D perhaps matches TRBD2 (6 bases). Trimming pared 3 bases from V and 6 bases from J, leaving 14 bases between. CDR1 is SSHAT and CDR2 is FNYEAQ in the germline V gene (reference sequence). This CDR3 spans 14 amino acids. The CDR3 nucleotides are TGTGCCAGCAGCTTTATTCCCCGGGAGAAGACCCAGTACTTC. Its protein is CASSFIPREKTQYF.

V gene TRBV11-2 combines with J gene TRBJ2-7; TRBD2 agrees at 8 bases. The CDR3 extends over 15 amino acids. V lost 5 bases and J lost 3; bases outside the gene matches: 9. Per the germline V gene, CDR1 is SGHAT and CDR2 is FQNNGV. The CDR3 loop is CASSPRSGSIYEQYF. For the CDR3, the DNA is TGTGCCAGCAGCCCACGGAGCGGGAGTATCTACGAGCAGTACTTC.

This chain joins TRBV10-3 and TRBJ1-2; 8 nucleotides align to TRBD1. The CDR3 runs 13 residues. From germline, CDR1 is ENHRY and CDR2 SYGVKD. The V segment lost 11 bases and the J segment 5 bases; nucleotides outside the gene matches: 10. CDR3 sequence reads: CAVQDRADYGYTF. The CDR3 DNA sequence: TGTGCCGTGCAGGACAGGGCGGATTATGGCTACACCTTC.

The rearrangement links TRBV5-3 to TRBJ2-1; D gene ambiguous. TRBV5-3 falls under the ORF class, with uncertain function. The CDR3 contains 12 residues. The V and J ends lost 4 bases and 10 bases respectively, with 12 bases between them. CDR3 region: CARSPLGQEQFF. The CDR3 DNA reads TGTGCCAGAAGCCCGCTTGGGCAAGAGCAGTTCTTC.

V usage is TRBV5-1 and J usage is TRBJ1-1; tentative D call: TRBD1 (6 bases). Germline-derived CDR1 and CDR2 are SGHRS and YFSETQ. This CDR3 contains 15 residues. V gave up 4 bases and J gave up 1 base, with 14 bases separating them. CDR3 amino acids: CASSTRGQQNTEAFF. The CDR3 coding sequence is TGCGCCAGCAGCACACGGGGACAACAGAACACTGAAGCTTTCTTT.

This clone has a handful of counts. The V gene is TRBV7-6, the J gene TRBJ1-5, with a tentative D call TRBD1 (5 bases). The CDR3 has 15 amino acids. CDR1 and CDR2 from the germline V gene are SGHVS and FNYEAQ. Trimming left V 1 base short and J 2 bases short, with 9 bases between. The CDR3 spells CASSLGTLGNQPQHF. The DNA for the CDR3 is TGTGCCAGCAGCTTAGGGACATTGGGCAATCAGCCCCAGCATTTT.